The T cell receptor beta chain described here comes from a study of cytomegalovirus exposure and HLA in healthy donors. A multiplex PCR was run with 60 Vbeta primers and 13 Jbeta primers. TCRdb's table, derived via immunoSEQ multiplex PCR, lists solely in-frame clones and lacks some. In the table there are 60,000 or so clones, about 80% of which are singletons. Trimming stripped 0 bases from V and 0 bases from J, with 3 bases between. Germline-derived CDR1 and CDR2 are SGHRS and YFSETQ. This CDR3 region has 13 residues. Sequenced sample: PBMCs. The sequence derives from a woman in her 40s in good health and CMV-seropositive. V is TRBV5-1 and J is TRBJ1-1; D gene ambiguous. Written as DNA, the CDR3 is TGCGCCAGCAGCTTGGTCGTGAACACTGAAGCTTTCTTT. This codes for CASSLVVNTEAFF.